This T cell receptor beta chain was sequenced for a study of blood T cell repertoires in COVID-19. The method was immunoSEQ multiplex PCR; TCRdb's version includes in-frame clones alone and lacks a portion of them. The sample consists of a few hundred thousand clones, over 80% of them appearing once. In germline, CDR1 is SGHTA, CDR2 FQGNSA. Trimming took 5 bases from V and 5 from J; bases not matched to a gene: 11. The CDR3 loop spans 16 amino acids. Sequencing used PBMCs or T cells enriched from blood (not recorded which). J is TRBJ2-2 and V is TRBV7-2, with 7 bases fitting TRBD2. This receptor was identified in a middle-aged woman who had recovered from COVID-19. CDR3 loop: CASSPPGQRGTGELFF. The CDR3, as DNA: TGTGCCAGCAGCCCCCCCGGCCAGCGGGGAACCGGGGAGCTGTTTTTT.